The TCR beta chain described here comes from a study of identical twins. TCRdb re-derived calls from the 5' RACE reads in MiXCR, one entry per CDR3 protein. This table has about 530,000 distinct CDR3 sequences, around 24% appearing once. The junction had 8 bases not matched to a gene; V was cut back by 0 bases and J by 0 bases. The CDR3 runs to 18 residues. CDR1 and CDR2 from the germline V gene are SGHRS and YFSETQ. This clonotype came up a few times. The sample was also reused in another study, on yellow fever vaccine responses in identical twins.

Sequenced input: CD4+ T cells sorted from blood. The source is a woman aged 18-30 years in good health. The rearrangement joins TRBV5-1 to TRBJ2-3; 9 bases line up with TRBD2. CDR3 DNA sequence: TGCGCCAGCAGCTTGGAAGCGGGAGGCTCCCCCAGCACAGATACGCAGTATTTT. Encoded protein: CASSLEAGGSPSTDTQYF.